This TCR beta chain was captured in a study of Graves' ophthalmopathy and Graves' hyperthyroidism. Overall study: Hyperthyroidism is called stable when no ophthalmopathy develops within 18 months of follow-up. Findings and limits, study-wide: Most clonotypes expanded in thyroid above 0.001 frequency were present in blood too.

This clonotype showed up many times. Its target is unknown. People with hyperthyroidism were aged 18 to 65 and newly diagnosed, under 2 months' duration. Ineligible for inclusion were patients with other autoimmune diseases, uncontrolled infections, pregnancy or lactation. CDR1 and CDR2 (germline): SGHRS, YFSETQ. Trimming took off 0 bases at V and 4 bases at J, with 13 bases between the two ends. The CDR3 has 15 residues. Amplification from RNA transcripts yielded the TCR beta CDR3 regions. In the first round, RT-PCR was carried out with HTBI primers, and a multiplex PCR formed the second round. MiXCR, run by TCRdb on the multiplex PCR reads, gives a single entry per CDR3 protein. The profile shows over a million distinct CDR3 sequences, around a third of them singletons.

This TCR came from an adult man with Graves' hyperthyroidism. V usage is TRBV5-1 and J usage is TRBJ1-2; D may be TRBD1 (6 bases). Material: peripheral blood or thyroid tissue (not recorded which). CDR3 sequence reads: CASSLEGGGGYGYTF. CDR3 sequence (DNA): TGCGCCAGCAGCTTGGAGGGGGGCGGAGGCTATGGCTACACCTTC.